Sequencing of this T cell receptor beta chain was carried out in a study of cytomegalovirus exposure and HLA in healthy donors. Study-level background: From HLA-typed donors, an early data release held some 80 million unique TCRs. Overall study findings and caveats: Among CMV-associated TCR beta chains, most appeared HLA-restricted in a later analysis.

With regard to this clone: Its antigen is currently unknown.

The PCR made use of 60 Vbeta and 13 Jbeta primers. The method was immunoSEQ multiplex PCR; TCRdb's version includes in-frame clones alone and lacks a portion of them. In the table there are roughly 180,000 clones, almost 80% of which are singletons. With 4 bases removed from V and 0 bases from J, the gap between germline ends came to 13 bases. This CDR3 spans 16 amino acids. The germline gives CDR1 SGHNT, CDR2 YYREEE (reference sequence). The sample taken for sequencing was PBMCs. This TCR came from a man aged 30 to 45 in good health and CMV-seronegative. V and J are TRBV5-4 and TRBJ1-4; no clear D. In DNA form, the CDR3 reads TGTGCCAGCAGCCCGGGTCCCGCTGCAACTAATGAAAAACTGTTTTTT. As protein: CASSPGPAATNEKLFF.